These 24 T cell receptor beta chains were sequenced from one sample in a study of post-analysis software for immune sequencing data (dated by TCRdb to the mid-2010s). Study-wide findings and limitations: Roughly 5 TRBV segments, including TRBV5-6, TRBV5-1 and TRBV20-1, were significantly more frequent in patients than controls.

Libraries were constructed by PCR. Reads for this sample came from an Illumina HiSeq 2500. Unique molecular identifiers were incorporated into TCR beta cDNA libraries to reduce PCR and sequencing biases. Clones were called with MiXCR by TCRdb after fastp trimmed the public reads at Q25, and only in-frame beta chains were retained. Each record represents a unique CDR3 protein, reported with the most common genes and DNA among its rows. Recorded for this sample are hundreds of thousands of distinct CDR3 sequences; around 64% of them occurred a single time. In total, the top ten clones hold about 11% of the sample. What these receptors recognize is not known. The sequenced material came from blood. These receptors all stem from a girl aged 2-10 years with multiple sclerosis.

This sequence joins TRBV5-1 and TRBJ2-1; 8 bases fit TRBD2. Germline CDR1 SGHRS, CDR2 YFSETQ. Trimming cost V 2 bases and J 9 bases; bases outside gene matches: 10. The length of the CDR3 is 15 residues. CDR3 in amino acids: CASSLGGTSGFEQFF. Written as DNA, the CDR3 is TGCGCCAGCAGCTTAGGGGGGACTAGTGGCTTTGAGCAGTTCTTC.

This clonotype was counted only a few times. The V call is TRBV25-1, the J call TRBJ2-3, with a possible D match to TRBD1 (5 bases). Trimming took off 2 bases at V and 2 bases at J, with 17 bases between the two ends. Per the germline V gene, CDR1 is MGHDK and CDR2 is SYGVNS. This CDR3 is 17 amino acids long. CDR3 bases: TGTGCCAGCAGTGAAGGGCAGGGCCCTCTCTTCACAGATACGCAGTATTTT. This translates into CASSEGQGPLFTDTQYF.

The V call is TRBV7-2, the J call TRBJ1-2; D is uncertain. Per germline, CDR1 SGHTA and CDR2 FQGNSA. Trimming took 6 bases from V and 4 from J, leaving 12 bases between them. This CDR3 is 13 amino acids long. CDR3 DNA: TGTGCCAGCAGATCCGGGAGCGTCTATGGCTACACCTTC. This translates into CASRSGSVYGYTF. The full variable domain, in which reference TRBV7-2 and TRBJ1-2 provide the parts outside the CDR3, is GAGVSQSPSNKVTEKGKDVELRCDPISGHTALYWYRQSLGQGLEFLIYFQGNSAPDKSGLPSDRFSAERTGGSVSTLTIQRTQQEDSAVYLCASRSGSVYGYTFGSGTRLTVV.

CDR3 sequence: CSAKKNTEAFF. The CDR3 DNA follows: TGCAGTGCTAAAAAGAACACTGAAGCTTTCTTT. This chain links TRBV20-1 with TRBJ1-1; D gene ambiguous. V lost 4 bases, J lost 1 base, and 4 bases lay in between. This CDR3 is built from 11 residues. Germline CDR1 and CDR2: DFQATT and SNEGSKA (reference sequence).

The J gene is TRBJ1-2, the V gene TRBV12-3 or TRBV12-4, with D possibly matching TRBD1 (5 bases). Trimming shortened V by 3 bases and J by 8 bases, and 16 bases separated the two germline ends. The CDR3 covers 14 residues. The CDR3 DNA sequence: TGTGCCAGCAGTTTGGCCGGGACCCAGGAGGGCTACACCTTC. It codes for CASSLAGTQEGYTF.

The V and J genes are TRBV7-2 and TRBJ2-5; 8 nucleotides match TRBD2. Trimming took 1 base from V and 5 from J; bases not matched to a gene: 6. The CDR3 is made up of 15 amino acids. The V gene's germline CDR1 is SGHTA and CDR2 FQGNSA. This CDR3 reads CASSLVSGVGETQYF. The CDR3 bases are TGTGCCAGCAGCTTAGTTAGCGGGGTAGGCGAGACCCAGTACTTC.

CDR3 nucleotide sequence: TGTGCCAGCAGCCCGGGGAGGGGCCCAACCTACGAGCAGTACTTC. It is translated as CASSPGRGPTYEQYF. The chain uses TRBV21-1 and TRBJ2-7; TRBD2, the table's D call, lacks a check against the DNA. TRBV21-1 corresponds to a pseudogene. This CDR3 is 15 amino acids long.

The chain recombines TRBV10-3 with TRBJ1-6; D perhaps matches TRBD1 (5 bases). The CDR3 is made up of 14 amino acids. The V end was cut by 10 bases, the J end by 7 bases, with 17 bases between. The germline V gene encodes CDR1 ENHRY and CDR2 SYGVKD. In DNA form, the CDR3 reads TGTGCCACCCGGAGAGGAGGGGAGAATTCACCCCTCCACTTT. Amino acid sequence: CATRRGGENSPLHF.

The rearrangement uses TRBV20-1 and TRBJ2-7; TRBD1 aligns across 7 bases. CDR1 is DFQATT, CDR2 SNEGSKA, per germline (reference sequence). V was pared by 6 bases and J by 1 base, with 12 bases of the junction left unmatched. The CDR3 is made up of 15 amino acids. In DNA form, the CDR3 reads TGCAGTGCCAGTAGACAGGGACAGAGATCCTACGAGCAGTACTTC. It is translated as CSASRQGQRSYEQYF.

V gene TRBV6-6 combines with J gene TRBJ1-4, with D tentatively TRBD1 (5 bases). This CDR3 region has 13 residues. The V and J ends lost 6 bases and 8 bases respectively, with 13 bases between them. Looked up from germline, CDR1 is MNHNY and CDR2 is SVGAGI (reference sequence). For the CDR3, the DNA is TGTGCCAGCAGCCTCTCGGGGCCCGAAAAACTGTTTTTT. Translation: CASSLSGPEKLFF.

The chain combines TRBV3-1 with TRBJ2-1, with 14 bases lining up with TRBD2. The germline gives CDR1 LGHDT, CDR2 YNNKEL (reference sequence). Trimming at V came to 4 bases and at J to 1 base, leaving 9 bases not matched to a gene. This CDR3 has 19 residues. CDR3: CASSPRLAGGPSSYNEQFF. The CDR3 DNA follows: TGTGCCAGCAGCCCCCGACTAGCGGGGGGGCCTTCATCCTACAATGAGCAGTTCTTC.

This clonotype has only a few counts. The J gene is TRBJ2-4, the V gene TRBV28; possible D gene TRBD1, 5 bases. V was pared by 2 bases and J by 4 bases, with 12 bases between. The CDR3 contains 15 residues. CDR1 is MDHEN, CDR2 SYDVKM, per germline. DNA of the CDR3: TGTGCCAGCAGTTTAAGGGGCTACCTTAAAAACATTCAGTACTTC. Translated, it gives CASSLRGYLKNIQYF.

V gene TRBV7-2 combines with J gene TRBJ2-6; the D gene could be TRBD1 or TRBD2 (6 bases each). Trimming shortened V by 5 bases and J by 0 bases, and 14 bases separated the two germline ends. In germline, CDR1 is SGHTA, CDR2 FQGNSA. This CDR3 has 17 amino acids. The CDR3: CASSQGGRYSGANVLTF. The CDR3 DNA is TGTGCCAGCAGCCAAGGGGGGCGCTACTCTGGGGCCAACGTCCTGACTTTC.

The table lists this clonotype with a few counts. The CDR3 DNA reads TGTGCCAGCACCCAATTCGGCAGGGGCCACTATGGCTACACCTTC. It yields the protein CASTQFGRGHYGYTF. This chain connects TRBV12-3 or TRBV12-4 to TRBJ1-2; maybe TRBD1 (6 bases). Trimming left V 7 bases short and J 3 bases short, with 18 bases between. This CDR3 region has 15 residues.

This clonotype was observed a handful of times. CDR3 amino acids: CASSSGGHEQFF. The CDR3 nucleotides are TGTGCCAGCAGTTCAGGGGGCCATGAGCAGTTCTTC. The J gene is TRBJ2-1, the V gene TRBV12-3 or TRBV12-4; 8 bases are a match to TRBD1. Trimming took 4 bases from V and 8 from J; bases not matched to a gene: 1. The length of the CDR3 is 12 residues.

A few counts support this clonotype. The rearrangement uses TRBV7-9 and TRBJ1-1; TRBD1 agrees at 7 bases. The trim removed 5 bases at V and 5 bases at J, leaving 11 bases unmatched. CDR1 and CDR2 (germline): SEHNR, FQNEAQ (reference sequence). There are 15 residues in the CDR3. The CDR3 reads CASSEKGAPGTEAFF. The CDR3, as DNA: TGTGCCAGCAGCGAAAAGGGGGCGCCGGGGACTGAAGCTTTCTTT.

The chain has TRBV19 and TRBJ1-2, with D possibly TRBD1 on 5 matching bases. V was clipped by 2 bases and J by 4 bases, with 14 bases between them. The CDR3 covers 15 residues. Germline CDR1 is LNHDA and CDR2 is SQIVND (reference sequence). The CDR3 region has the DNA TGTGCCAGTAGTATACCGGCCGTGGGGGTCTATGGCTACACCTTC. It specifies CASSIPAVGVYGYTF.

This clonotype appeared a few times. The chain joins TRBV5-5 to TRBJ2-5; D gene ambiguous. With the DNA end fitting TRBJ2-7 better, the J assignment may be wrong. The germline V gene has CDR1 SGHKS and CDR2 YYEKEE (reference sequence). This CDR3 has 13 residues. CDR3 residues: CASSQFYNHEQYF. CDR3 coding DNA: TGTGCCAGCAGCCAATTCTATAACCACGAGCAGTACTTC.

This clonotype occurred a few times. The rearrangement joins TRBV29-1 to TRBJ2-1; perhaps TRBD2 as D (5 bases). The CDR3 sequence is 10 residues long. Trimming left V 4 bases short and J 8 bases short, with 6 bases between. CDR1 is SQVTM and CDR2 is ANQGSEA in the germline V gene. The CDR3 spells CSVAGYEQFF. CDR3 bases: TGCAGCGTTGCGGGATATGAGCAGTTCTTC.

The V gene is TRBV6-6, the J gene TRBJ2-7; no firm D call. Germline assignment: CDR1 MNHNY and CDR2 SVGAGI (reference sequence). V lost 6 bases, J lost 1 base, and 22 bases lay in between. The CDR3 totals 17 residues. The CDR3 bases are TGTGCCAGCAGCCACCGACTTCCAGGAAGGGATTCCTACGAGCAGTACTTC. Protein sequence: CASSHRLPGRDSYEQYF.

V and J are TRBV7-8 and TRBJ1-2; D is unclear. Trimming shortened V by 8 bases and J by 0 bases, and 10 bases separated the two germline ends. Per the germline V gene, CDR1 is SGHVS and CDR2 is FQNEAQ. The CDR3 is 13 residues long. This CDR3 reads CASGSASNYGYTF. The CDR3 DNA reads TGTGCCAGCGGATCAGCCTCTAACTATGGCTACACCTTC.

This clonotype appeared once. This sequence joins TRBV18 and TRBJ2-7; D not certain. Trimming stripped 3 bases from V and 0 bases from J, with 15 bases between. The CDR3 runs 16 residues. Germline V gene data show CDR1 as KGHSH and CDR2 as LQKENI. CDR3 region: CASSPSFPLDSYEQYF. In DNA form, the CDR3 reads TGTGCCAGCTCACCCTCGTTTCCACTCGACTCCTACGAGCAGTACTTC.

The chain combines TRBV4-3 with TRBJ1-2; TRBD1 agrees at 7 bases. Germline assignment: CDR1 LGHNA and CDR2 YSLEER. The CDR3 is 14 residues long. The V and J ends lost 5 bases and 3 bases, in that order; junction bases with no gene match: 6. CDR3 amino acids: CASSEGAFDYGYTF. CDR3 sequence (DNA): TGCGCCAGCAGCGAGGGGGCGTTTGACTATGGCTACACCTTC.

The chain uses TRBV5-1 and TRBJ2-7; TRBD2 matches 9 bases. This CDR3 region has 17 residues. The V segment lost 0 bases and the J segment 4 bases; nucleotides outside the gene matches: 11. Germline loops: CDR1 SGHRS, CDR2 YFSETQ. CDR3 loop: CASSLGTTAGGRYEQYF. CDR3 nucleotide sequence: TGCGCCAGCAGCTTGGGTACAACGGCGGGAGGGCGATACGAGCAGTACTTC.